This entry is about one TCR beta chain. Its target antigen remains unknown. Per-base qualities were not stored, and no clone one base away is much larger. The trial excluded patients who had a history of autoimmune disease or who were on systemic immunosuppression. Peripheral blood for TCR sequencing was drawn from every dose cohort at baseline, at cycle 4 day 1 and at cycle 7 day 1. Samples were obtained from an open-label, multicenter, first-in-human phase I dose-escalation trial of ivuxolimab. Adults with locally advanced or metastatic melanoma, renal cell carcinoma, hepatocellular carcinoma or head and neck squamous cell carcinoma were enrolled in the trial. Before TCR sequencing, CD4+ and CD8+ T cells were separately sorted from peripheral blood. The data belong to a study of OX40 agonist ivuxolimab in advanced cancers. About the investigation overall: Ivuxolimab, which targeted the costimulatory receptor OX40 (CD134), was an agonistic, fully human IgG2 monoclonal antibody. The paper describes the monotherapy dose-escalation part (N of about 47 patients) of the phase I trial of ivuxolimab. Among the approximately 54 dose-escalation patients, some 20 had hepatocellular carcinoma, 15 or so melanoma, 9 renal cell carcinoma and 9 head and neck cancer. In the dose-escalation cohort, roughly four fifths of patients were male, and the mean age was approximately 60 years, with a range of roughly 20 to 79. Intravenous ivuxolimab was administered to patients every 2 weeks at six dose levels: 0.01, 0.1, 0.3, 1.5, 3 and 10 mg/kg. The purpose of peripheral TCRbeta sequencing was to test whether ivuxolimab changed TCR sequence diversity and led to clonal T-cell expansion. Patients were allowed to have had prior anti-PD-1, anti-PD-L1 or anti-CTLA-4 therapy, and approximately 40% of the dose-escalation patients had been treated with checkpoint inhibitors. Partial responses occurred in three dose-escalation patients, of whom one had hepatocellular carcinoma and two had cutaneous melanoma.

For sequencing of the TCRbeta CDR3 region, genomic DNA was extracted from the sorted cells. The immunoSEQ Assay was used to sequence the TCRbeta CDR3 regions. Sourced from immuneACCESS, this table was stored by TCRdb with only in-frame sequences that have V and J called. A share of the clones is absent; for the studies checked, an unresolved V gene accounts for under half, and the remainder has no known explanation. The sample yields some 110,000 clones; just under 95% were counted once. The top ten clones comprise about 0.15% of the sample. From its cysteine to its phenylalanine, the CDR3 spans 14 amino acids. Just the 42-base CDR3 DNA is kept, in frame starting at base 1. For this chain, trimming is 5 bases at the V end and 4 bases at the J end, and the number of junction bases without a gene match is 7. Via the germline V gene, CDR1 is SQVTM and CDR2 ANQGSEA. Summary of the overall study and its limitations: In the 0.1-3.0 mg/kg groups, partial responders had among the lowest normalized peripheral clonal expansion, particularly in CD8+ T cells. At doses of 0.1 to 3.0 mg/kg, clonal expansion of both CD4+ and CD8+ blood T cells was observed from baseline to week 6. After ivuxolimab, expanded clones were on average more numerous among CD8+ T cells than among CD4+ T cells. Antigen specificity was not determined for the clonally expanded peripheral T cells. Low levels of normalized T-cell clonal expansion were also seen in some patients who did not respond.

Sample: CD4+ or CD8+ T cells sorted from blood, taken in a trial of the OX40 agonist ivuxolimab. This chain is built from TRBV29-1 and TRBJ2-2, with 7 bases matching TRBD1. The source is an adult with an advanced solid tumor such as melanoma, head and neck, liver or kidney cancer. The CDR3 here reads CSVSKGAVTGELFF. The DNA reads as follows: TGCAGCGTTAGTAAGGGGGCGGTCACCGGGGAGCTGTTTTTT.